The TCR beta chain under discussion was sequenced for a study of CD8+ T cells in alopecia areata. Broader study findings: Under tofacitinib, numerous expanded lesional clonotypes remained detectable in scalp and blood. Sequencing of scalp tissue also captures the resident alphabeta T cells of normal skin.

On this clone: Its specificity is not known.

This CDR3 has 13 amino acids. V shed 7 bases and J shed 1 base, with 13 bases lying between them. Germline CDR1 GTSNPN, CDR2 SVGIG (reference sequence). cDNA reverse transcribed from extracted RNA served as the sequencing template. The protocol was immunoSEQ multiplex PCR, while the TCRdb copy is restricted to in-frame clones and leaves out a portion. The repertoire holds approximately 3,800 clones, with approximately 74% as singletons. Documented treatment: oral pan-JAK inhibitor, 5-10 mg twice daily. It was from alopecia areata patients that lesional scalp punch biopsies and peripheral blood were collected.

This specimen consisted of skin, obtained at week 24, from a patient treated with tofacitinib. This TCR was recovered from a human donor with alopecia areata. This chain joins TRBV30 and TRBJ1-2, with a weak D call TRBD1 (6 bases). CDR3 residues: CASPTGVNYGYTF. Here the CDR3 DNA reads TGTGCCTCACCGACAGGCGTTAACTATGGCTACACCTTC.